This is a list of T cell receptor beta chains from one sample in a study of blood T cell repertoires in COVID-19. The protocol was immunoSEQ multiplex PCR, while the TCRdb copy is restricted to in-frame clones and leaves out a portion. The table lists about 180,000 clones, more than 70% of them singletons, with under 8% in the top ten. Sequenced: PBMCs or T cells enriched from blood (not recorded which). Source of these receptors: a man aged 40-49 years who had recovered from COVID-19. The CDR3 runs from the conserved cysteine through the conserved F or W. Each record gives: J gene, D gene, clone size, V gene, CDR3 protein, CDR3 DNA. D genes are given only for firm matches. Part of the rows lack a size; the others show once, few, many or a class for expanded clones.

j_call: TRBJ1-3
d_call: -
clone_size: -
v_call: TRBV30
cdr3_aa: CAWRTASGGNTIYF
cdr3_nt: TGTGCCTGGAGGACAGCCTCAGGGGGAAACACCATATATTTT

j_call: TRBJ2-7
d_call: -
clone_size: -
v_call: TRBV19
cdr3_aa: CASSIGGSYEQYF
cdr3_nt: TGTGCCAGTAGTATAGGTGGGAGCTACGAGCAGTACTTC

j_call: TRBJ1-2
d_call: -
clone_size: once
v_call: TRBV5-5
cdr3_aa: CASSAGVSGYTF
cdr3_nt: TGTGCCAGCAGTGCCGGGGTGAGTGGCTACACCTTC

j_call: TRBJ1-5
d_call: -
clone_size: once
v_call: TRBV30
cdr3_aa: CAWSVRGGQPQHF
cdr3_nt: TGTGCCTGGAGTGTACGAGGGGGTCAGCCCCAGCATTTT

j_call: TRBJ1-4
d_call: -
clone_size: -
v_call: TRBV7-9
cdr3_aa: CASSLGFGTNEKLFF
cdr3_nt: TGTGCCAGCAGCTTAGGTTTCGGGACTAATGAAAAACTGTTTTTT

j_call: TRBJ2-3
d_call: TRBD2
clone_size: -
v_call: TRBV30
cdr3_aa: CAWSEMTGGARTDTQYF
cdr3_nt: TGTGCCTGGAGTGAAATGACCGGGGGGGCGCGCACAGATACGCAGTATTTT

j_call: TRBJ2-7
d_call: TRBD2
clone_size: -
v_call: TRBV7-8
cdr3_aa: CASSLGGGRIYEQYF
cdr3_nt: TGTGCCAGCAGCTTAGGGGGAGGGAGGATCTACGAGCAGTACTTC

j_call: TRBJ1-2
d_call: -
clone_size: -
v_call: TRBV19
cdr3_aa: CASSIDRGAGYTF
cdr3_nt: TGTGCCAGTAGTATAGACAGGGGTGCTGGCTACACCTTC

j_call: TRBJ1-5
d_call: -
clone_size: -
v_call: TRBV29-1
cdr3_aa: CSVEDPGEPQHF
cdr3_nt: TGCAGCGTTGAAGATCCCGGGGAACCCCAGCATTTT

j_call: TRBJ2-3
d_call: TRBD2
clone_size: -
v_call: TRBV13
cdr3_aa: CASSLTPGLAISDTQYF
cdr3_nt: TGTGCCAGCAGCTTAACTCCGGGACTAGCAATCTCAGATACGCAGTATTTT

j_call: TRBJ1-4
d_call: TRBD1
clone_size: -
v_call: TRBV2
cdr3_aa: CASSFLQGETEKLFF
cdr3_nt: TGTGCCAGCAGTTTTCTACAGGGGGAGACTGAAAAACTGTTTTTT

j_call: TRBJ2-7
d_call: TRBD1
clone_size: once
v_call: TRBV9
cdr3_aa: CASSAGTGGEQYF
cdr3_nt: TGTGCCAGCAGCGCCGGGACAGGGGGCGAGCAGTACTTC

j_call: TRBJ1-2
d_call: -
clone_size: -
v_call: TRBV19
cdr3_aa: CASSISMARSYGYTF
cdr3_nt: TGTGCCAGTAGTATCTCAATGGCCAGGTCCTATGGCTACACCTTC

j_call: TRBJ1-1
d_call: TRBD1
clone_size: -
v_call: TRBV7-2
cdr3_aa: CASSFDRVTEAFF
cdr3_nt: TGTGCCAGCAGCTTCGACAGGGTCACTGAAGCTTTCTTT

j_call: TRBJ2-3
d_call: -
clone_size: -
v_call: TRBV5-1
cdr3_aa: CASSLSPGTTDTQYF
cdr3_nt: TGCGCCAGCAGCTTGTCTCCAGGCACCACAGATACGCAGTATTTT

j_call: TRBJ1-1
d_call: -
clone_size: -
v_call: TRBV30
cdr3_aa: CAWKVGSAEAFF
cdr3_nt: TGTGCCTGGAAGGTAGGGAGCGCTGAAGCTTTCTTT

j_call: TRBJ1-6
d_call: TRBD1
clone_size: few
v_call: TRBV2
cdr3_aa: CASNRDSLNSPLHF
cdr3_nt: TGTGCCAGCAACCGGGACAGCCTTAATTCACCCCTCCACTTT

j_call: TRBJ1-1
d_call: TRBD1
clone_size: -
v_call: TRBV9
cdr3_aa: CASSAGTGVGTEAFF
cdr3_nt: TGTGCCAGCAGCGCCGGGACAGGGGTTGGCACTGAAGCTTTCTTT

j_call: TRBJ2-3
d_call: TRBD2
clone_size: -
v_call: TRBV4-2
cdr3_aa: CASSPPGGAGAPDTQYF
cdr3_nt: TGTGCCAGCAGCCCCCCCGGGGGAGCGGGGGCCCCGGATACGCAGTATTTT

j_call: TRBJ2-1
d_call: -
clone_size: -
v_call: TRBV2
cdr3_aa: CASRPQGFTRFGQFF
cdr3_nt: TGTGCCAGCAGGCCACAGGGTTTTACCCGGTTCGGGCAGTTCTTC

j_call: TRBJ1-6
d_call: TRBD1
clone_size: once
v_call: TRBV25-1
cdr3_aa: CASSAGQGTHPSNSPLHF
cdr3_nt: TGTGCCAGCAGTGCAGGACAGGGTACCCATCCGAGCAATTCACCCCTCCACTTT

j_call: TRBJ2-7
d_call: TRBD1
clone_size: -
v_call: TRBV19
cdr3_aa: CATSDRAHEQYF
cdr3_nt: TGTGCCACCTCAGACAGGGCCCACGAGCAGTACTTC

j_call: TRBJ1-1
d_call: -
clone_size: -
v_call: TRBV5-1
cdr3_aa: CASRSGSLEAFF
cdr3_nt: TGCGCCAGCAGGAGCGGCAGCCTTGAAGCTTTCTTT